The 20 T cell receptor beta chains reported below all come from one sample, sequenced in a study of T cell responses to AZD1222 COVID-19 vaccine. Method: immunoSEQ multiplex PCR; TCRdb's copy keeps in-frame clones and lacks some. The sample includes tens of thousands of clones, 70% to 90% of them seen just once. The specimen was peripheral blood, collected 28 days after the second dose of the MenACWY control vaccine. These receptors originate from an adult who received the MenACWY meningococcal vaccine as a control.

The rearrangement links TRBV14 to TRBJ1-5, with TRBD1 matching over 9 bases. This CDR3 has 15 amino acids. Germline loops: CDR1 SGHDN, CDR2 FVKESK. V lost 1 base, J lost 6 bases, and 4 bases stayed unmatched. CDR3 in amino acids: CASSQAGTGFQPQHF. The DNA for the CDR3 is TGTGCCAGCAGCCAAGCCGGGACAGGGTTTCAGCCCCAGCATTTT. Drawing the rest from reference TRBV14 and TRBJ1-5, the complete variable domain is EAGVTQFPSHSVIEKGQTVTLRCDPISGHDNLYWYRRVMGKEIKFLLHFVKESKQDESGMPNNRFLAERTGGTYSTLKVQPAELEDSGVYFCASSQAGTGFQPQHFGDGTRLSIL.

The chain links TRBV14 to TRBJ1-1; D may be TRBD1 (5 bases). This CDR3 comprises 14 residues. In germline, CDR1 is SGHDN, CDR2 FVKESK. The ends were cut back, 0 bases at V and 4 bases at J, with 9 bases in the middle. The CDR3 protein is CASSQERGGTEAFF. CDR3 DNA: TGTGCCAGCAGCCAAGAACGGGGGGGCACTGAAGCTTTCTTT.

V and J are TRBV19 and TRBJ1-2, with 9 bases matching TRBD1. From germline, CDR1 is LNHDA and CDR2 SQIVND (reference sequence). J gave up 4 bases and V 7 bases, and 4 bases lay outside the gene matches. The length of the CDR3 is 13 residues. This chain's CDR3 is CASTKTGGYGYTF. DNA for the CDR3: TGTGCCAGTACCAAGACAGGGGGCTATGGCTACACCTTC.

The CDR3 coding sequence is TGTGCCTGGAGTGTAGTAAGCGGTGAAGAGACCCAGTACTTC. This gives the protein CAWSVVSGEETQYF. The rearrangement links TRBV30 to TRBJ2-5, with D tentatively TRBD2 (5 bases). This CDR3 is 14 amino acids long. Per the germline V gene, CDR1 is GTSNPN and CDR2 is SVGIG (reference sequence). Trimming pared 0 bases from V and 3 bases from J, leaving 11 bases between.

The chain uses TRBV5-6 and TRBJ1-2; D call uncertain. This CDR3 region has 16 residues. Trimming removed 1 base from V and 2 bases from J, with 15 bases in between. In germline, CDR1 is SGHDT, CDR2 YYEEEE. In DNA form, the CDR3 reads TGTGCCAGCAGCTTGTTGGACGCGAGTGGGAACTATGGCTACACCTTC. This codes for CASSLLDASGNYGYTF. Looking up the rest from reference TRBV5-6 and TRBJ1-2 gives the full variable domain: DAGVTQSPTHLIKTRGQQVTLRCSPKSGHDTVSWYQQALGQGPQFIFQYYEEEERQRGNFPDRFSGHQFPNYSSELNVNALLLGDSALYLCASSLLDASGNYGYTFGSGTRLTVV.

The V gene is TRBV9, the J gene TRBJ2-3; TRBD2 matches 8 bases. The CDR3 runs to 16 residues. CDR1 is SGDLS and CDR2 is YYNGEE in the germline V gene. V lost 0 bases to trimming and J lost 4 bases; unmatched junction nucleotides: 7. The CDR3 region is CASSVAPGGGSDTQYF. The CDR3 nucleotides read TGTGCCAGCAGCGTAGCTCCCGGGGGGGGTTCAGATACGCAGTATTTT.

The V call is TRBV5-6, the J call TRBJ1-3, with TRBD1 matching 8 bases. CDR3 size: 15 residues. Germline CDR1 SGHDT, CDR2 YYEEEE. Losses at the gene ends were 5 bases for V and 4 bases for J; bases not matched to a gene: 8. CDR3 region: CASSYDRGGGNTIYF. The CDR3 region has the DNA TGTGCCAGCAGTTACGACAGGGGTGGAGGAAACACCATATATTTT.

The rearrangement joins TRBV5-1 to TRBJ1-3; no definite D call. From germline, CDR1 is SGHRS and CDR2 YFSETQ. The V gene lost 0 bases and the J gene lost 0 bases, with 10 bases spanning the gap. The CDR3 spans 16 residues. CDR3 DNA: TGCGCCAGCAGCTTGGACGGGGAGGGCTCTGGAAACACCATATATTTT. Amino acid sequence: CASSLDGEGSGNTIYF.

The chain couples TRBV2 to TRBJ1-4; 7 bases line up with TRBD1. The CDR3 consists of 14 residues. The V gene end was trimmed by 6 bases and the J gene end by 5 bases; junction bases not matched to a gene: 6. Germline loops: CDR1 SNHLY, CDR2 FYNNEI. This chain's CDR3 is CASRGGTANEKLFF. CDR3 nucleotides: TGTGCCAGCAGAGGGGGGACAGCGAATGAAAAACTGTTTTTT.

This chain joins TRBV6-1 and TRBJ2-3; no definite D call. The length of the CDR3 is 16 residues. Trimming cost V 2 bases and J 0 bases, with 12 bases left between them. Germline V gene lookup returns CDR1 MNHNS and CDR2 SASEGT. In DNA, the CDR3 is TGTGCCAGCAGTGAACTGGCTATAGCTAGCACAGATACGCAGTATTTT. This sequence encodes CASSELAIASTDTQYF.

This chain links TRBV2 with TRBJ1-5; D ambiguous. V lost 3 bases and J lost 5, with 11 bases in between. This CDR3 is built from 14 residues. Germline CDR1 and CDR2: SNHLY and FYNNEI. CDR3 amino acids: CASSESRLDQPQHF. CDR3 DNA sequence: TGTGCCAGCAGTGAGTCCAGGTTAGATCAGCCCCAGCATTTT.

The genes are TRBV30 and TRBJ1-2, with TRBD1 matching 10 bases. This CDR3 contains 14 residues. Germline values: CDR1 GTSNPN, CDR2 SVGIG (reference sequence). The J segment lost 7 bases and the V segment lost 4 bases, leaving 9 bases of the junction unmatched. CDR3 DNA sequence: TGTGCCTGGACCATAGGGACAGGGGATTTTGGCTACACCTTC. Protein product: CAWTIGTGDFGYTF.

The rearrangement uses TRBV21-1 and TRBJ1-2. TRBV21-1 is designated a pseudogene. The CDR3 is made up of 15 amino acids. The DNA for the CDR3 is TGTGCCAGCAGGCAAGGCTGTTGGCCCAACTATGGCTACACCTTC. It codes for CASRQGCWPNYGYTF.

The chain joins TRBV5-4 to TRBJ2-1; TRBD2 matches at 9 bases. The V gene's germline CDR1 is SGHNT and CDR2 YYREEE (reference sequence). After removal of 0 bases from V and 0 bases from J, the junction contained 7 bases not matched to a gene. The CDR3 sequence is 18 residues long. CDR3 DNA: TGTGCCAGCAGCTTGGAAATAGCGGGGGCATACTCCTACAATGAGCAGTTCTTC. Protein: CASSLEIAGAYSYNEQFF.

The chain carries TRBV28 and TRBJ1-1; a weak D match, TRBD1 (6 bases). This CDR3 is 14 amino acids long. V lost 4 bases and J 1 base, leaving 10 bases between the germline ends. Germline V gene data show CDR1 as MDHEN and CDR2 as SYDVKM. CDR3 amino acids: CASSSGQRNTEAFF. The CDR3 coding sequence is TGTGCCAGCAGTTCTGGACAGAGGAACACTGAAGCTTTCTTT.

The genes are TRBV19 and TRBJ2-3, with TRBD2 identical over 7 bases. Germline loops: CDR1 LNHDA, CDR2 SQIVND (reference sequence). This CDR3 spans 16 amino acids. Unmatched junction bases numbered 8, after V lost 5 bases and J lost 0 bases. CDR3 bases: TGTGCCAGTAGTCCCTATGGCGGGAGTAGCACAGATACGCAGTATTTT. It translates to CASSPYGGSSTDTQYF.

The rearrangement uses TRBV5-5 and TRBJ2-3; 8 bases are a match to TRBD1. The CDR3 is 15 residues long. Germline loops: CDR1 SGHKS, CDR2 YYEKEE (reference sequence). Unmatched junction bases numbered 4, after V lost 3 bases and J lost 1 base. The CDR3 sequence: CASSSTTGGTDTQYF. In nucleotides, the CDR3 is TGTGCCAGCAGCTCCACGACAGGGGGCACAGATACGCAGTATTTT.

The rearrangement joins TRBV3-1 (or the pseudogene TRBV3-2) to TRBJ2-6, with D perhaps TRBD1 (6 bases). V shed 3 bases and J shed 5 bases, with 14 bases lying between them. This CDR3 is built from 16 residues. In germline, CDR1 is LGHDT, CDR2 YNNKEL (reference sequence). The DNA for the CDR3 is TGTGCCAGCAGCCATGCCGACAGGCCGCGGGCCAACGTCCTGACTTTC. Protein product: CASSHADRPRANVLTF.

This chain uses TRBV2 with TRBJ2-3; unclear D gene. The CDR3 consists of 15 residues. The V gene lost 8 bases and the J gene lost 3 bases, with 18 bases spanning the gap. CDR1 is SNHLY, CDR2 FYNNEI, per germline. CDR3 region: CASCPLSPRTDTQYF. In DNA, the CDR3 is TGTGCCAGCTGCCCCCTGTCTCCGCGGACAGATACGCAGTATTTT.

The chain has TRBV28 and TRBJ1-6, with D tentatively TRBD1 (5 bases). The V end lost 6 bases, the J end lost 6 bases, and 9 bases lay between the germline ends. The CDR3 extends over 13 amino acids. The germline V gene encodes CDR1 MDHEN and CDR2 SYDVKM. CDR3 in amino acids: CASSRVSNSPLHF. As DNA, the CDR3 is TGTGCCAGCAGCAGGGTCAGTAATTCACCCCTCCACTTT.